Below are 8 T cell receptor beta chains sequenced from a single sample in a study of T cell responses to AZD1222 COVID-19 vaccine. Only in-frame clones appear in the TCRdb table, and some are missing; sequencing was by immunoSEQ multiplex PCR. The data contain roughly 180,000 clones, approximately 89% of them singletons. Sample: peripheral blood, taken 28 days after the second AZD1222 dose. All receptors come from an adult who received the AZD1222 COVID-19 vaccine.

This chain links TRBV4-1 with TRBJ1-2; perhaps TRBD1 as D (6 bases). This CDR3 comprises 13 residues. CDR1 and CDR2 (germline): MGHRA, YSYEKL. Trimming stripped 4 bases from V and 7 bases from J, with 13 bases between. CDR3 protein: CASSRGGGSGYTF. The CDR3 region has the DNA TGCGCCAGCAGCCGTGGAGGGGGGAGTGGCTACACCTTC.

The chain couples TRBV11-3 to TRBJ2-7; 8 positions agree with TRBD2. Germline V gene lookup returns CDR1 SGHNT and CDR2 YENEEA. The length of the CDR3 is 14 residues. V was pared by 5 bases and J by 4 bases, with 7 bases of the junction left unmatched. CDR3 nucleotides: TGTGCCAGCAGCCCCGGGGGGGCGATATACGAGCAGTACTTC. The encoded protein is CASSPGGAIYEQYF.

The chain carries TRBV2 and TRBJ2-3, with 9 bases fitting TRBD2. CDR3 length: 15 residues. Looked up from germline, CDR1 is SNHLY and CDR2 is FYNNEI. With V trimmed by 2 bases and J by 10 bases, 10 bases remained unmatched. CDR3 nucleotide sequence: TGTGCCAGCAGTGAAAGGACTAGCGAGAGGAGCGCGCAGTATTTT. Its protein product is CASSERTSERSAQYF.

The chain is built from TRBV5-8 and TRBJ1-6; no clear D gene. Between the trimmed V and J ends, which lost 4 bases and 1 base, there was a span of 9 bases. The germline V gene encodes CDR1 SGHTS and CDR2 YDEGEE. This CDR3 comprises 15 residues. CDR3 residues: CASSPHRSYNSPLHF. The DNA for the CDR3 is TGTGCCAGCAGCCCCCATCGGTCCTATAATTCACCCCTCCACTTT.

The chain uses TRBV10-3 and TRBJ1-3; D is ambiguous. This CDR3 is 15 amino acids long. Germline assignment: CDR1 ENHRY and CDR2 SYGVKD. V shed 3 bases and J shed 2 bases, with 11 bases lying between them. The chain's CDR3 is CAISDPPGTGNTIYF. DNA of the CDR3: TGTGCCATCAGTGACCCTCCGGGAACTGGAAACACCATATATTTT.

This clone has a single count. The CDR3 DNA follows: TGTGCCAGCAGCTGGGACATCCCGGGGGGCTACACCTTC. This codes for CASSWDIPGGYTF. The chain carries TRBV5-5 and TRBJ1-2; D is perhaps TRBD1 (6 bases). This CDR3 is built from 13 residues. V lost 3 bases, J lost 8 bases, and 14 bases lay in between. Germline values: CDR1 SGHKS, CDR2 YYEKEE (reference sequence).

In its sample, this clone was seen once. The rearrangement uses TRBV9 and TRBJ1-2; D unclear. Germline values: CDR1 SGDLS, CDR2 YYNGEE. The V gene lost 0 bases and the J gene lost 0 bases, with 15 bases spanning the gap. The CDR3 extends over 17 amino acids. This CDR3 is CASSVGGGGITNYGYTF. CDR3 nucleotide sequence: TGTGCCAGCAGCGTAGGAGGAGGAGGAATAACTAACTATGGCTACACCTTC.

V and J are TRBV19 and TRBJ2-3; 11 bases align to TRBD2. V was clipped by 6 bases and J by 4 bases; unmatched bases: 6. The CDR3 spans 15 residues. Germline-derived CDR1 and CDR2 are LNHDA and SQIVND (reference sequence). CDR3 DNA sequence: TGTGCCAGTAGCCTCGGGACTAGCGGAGCAGATACGCAGTATTTT. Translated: CASSLGTSGADTQYF.